These T cell receptor beta chains were read from a single sample in a study of beta chain features in type 1 diabetes. The data were produced by immunoSEQ multiplex PCR, yet TCRdb's version contains in-frame clones alone and is incomplete. The data show under 250,000 clones, with roughly 13% seen just once and 0.015% to 0.02% held by the top ten. The specimen sequenced was naive CD4+ T cells from blood. Source of these receptors: a young man with type 1 diabetes. CDR3s include the opening cysteine and the closing phenylalanine or tryptophan. D genes are given only for firm matches. Not every row has a clone size; where given, it reads once, few, many or a size class.

D,V,J,size,DNA,CDR3
TRBD1,TRBV7-9,TRBJ1-1,-,TGTGCCAGCAGCTATAGGGGACAGTGGGGTGAAGCTTTCTTT,CASSYRGQWGEAFF
-,TRBV13,TRBJ2-7,few,TGTGCCAGCAGCTTGGACAGCTCCTACGAGCAGTACTTC,CASSLDSSYEQYF
-,TRBV19,TRBJ2-1,-,TGTGCCAGTAGTATCGGGACTGCAACCAATGAGCAGTTCTTC,CASSIGTATNEQFF
TRBD2,TRBV7-9,TRBJ2-3,few,TGTGCCGGAGCGGGAGTTCGCTCTGGCACAGATACGCAGTATTTT,CAGAGVRSGTDTQYF
TRBD1,TRBV5-1,TRBJ2-5,few,TGCGCCAGCAGCTTGGTGGACAGGGGGCAAGAGACCCAGTACTTC,CASSLVDRGQETQYF
-,TRBV4-1,TRBJ2-2,-,TGCGCCAGCAGCTCCCGAGGGAACACCGGGGAGCTGTTTTTT,CASSSRGNTGELFF
TRBD1,TRBV29-1,TRBJ2-1,few,TGCAGCCTCAAGCGAGACAGGGGCAATGAGCAGTTCTTC,CSLKRDRGNEQFF
-,TRBV28,TRBJ2-7,-,TGTGCCAGCAGTTCCGTCCCCGGGTGGGAGCAGTACTTC,CASSSVPGWEQYF
TRBD2,TRBV5-6,TRBJ2-5,-,TGTGCCAGCAGCGCCGGGACTAGCGGTTCCCTCCGGGAGACCCAGTACTTC,CASSAGTSGSLRETQYF
-,TRBV20-1,TRBJ1-2,few,TGCAGTGCTAGGGACAGCTATGGCTACACCTTC,CSARDSYGYTF
-,TRBV6-1,TRBJ2-1,-,TGTGCCAGCAGTGAATGGCTGGGTAGGAGCAATGAGCAGTTCTTC,CASSEWLGRSNEQFF
-,TRBV18,TRBJ1-4,-,TGTGCCAGCTCAAGCCAGGGCTCAACAACTAATGAAAAACTGTTTTTT,CASSSQGSTTNEKLFF
TRBD1,TRBV9,TRBJ2-3,few,TGTGCCAGCAGCGTGAGTGACAGGGGGAGGTCAGATACGCAGTATTTT,CASSVSDRGRSDTQYF
TRBD1,TRBV28,TRBJ2-7,few,TGTGCCAGCAGTTTCCCAGGGGGCACCTACGAGCAGTACTTC,CASSFPGGTYEQYF
TRBD2,TRBV11-2,TRBJ2-5,-,TGTGCCAGCAGCTTAGTGATGGGGCTACTAGCGGCCTACCAAGAGACCCAGTACTTC,CASSLVMGLLAAYQETQYF
TRBD2,TRBV5-4,TRBJ2-3,few,TGTGCCAGCAGCCCGGGACTAGCGGGATTCACAGATACGCAGTATTTT,CASSPGLAGFTDTQYF
TRBD1,TRBV4-1,TRBJ2-1,-,TGCGCCAGCAGCATTCGACAGGGGGCGTCTACTGAGCAGTTCTTC,CASSIRQGASTEQFF
-,TRBV23-1,TRBJ1-1,few,TGCGCCAGCAGTCAATCCCAGGGGATGAACACTGAAGCTTTCTTT,CASSQSQGMNTEAFF
TRBD1,TRBV5-1,TRBJ1-3,few,TGCGCCAGCAGCCTGGGACAGCCGACTGGAAACACCATATATTTT,CASSLGQPTGNTIYF
-,TRBV27,TRBJ2-3,-,TGTGCCAGCCAGGGCTCCACAGATACGCAGTATTTT,CASQGSTDTQYF
TRBD1,TRBV6-5,TRBJ1-2,-,TGTGCCAGCAGAACGACAGGGGCGCTCAACTATGGCTACACCTTC,CASRTTGALNYGYTF
-,TRBV5-4,TRBJ2-3,few,TGTGCCAGCAGCTTGGCGGGTGGAGATACGCAGTATTTT,CASSLAGGDTQYF
-,TRBV19,TRBJ1-5,-,TGTGCCAGTAGCCTTCGGAGGTATCAGCCCCAGCATTTT,CASSLRRYQPQHF
TRBD2,TRBV15,TRBJ2-3,-,TGTGCCACCAGCCCCTGGACTAGCGGGAATACAGATACGCAGTATTTT,CATSPWTSGNTDTQYF
TRBD1,TRBV7-9,TRBJ1-6,-,TGTGCCAGCAGCTTGGGACAGCCAAATTCACCCCTCCACTTT,CASSLGQPNSPLHF
-,TRBV6-1,TRBJ2-7,-,TGTGCCAGCAGTGAACTACTCCACTTATCCTACGAGCAGTACTTC,CASSELLHLSYEQYF